Listed below are T cell receptor beta chains from one sample, sequenced in a study of shared clonotypes between healthy human individuals. Measured with immunoSEQ multiplex PCR; TCRdb has only the in-frame clones, and not every one. The sample contains millions of clones, about 92% of which appear only once. The sample consisted of naive CD4+ T cells from PBMCs. All receptors derive from a man younger than 35 in good health. Some clones in this sample may be carry-over from other donors' samples. CDR3s include the opening cysteine and the closing phenylalanine or tryptophan. The D gene is left open where the match is weak. Where a row states a size, it is once, few, many or the class of an expanded clone; other rows omit it.

V gene: TRBV5-1
J gene: TRBJ2-3
D gene: TRBD2
clone size: once
CDR3 DNA: TGCGCCAGCAGCGGGACTAGCGGCACAGATACGCAGTATTTT
CDR3 protein: CASSGTSGTDTQYF

V gene: TRBV28
J gene: TRBJ1-2
D gene: TRBD1
clone size: .
CDR3 DNA: TGTGCCAGCAGGGTTTGGGGACAGGCCGACTATGGCTACACCTTC
CDR3 protein: CASRVWGQADYGYTF

V gene: TRBV7-9
J gene: TRBJ2-5
D gene: .
clone size: .
CDR3 DNA: TGTGCCAGCAGCTTAGCGGCTGGTCCTCAAGAGACCCAGTACTTC
CDR3 protein: CASSLAAGPQETQYF

V gene: TRBV9
J gene: TRBJ2-3
D gene: .
clone size: .
CDR3 DNA: TGTGCCAGCAGCGTAGTCGGGGTAGCAGATACGCAGTATTTT
CDR3 protein: CASSVVGVADTQYF

V gene: TRBV7-9
J gene: TRBJ2-1
D gene: .
clone size: .
CDR3 DNA: TGTGCCAGCAGCTACGGGGCGGATTTAGGCTACAATGAGCAGTTCTTC
CDR3 protein: CASSYGADLGYNEQFF

V gene: TRBV28
J gene: TRBJ1-4
D gene: .
clone size: .
CDR3 DNA: TGTGCCAGCAGTTTACAAAATTACGGGGGGGGAAAACTGTTTTTT
CDR3 protein: CASSLQNYGGGKLFF

V gene: TRBV9
J gene: TRBJ1-2
D gene: TRBD1
clone size: .
CDR3 DNA: TGTGCCAGCAGCCTAGACAGGGGAGGCTATGGCTACACCTTC
CDR3 protein: CASSLDRGGYGYTF

V gene: TRBV28
J gene: TRBJ2-7
D gene: .
clone size: .
CDR3 DNA: TGTGCCAGCAGCCCGGGGCGGAACTACGAGCAGTACTTC
CDR3 protein: CASSPGRNYEQYF

V gene: TRBV27
J gene: TRBJ1-1
D gene: TRBD1
clone size: .
CDR3 DNA: TGTGCCACCCGGTCCCCCGCGGGACAGCCGAACACTGAAGCTTTCTTT
CDR3 protein: CATRSPAGQPNTEAFF

V gene: TRBV19
J gene: TRBJ1-3
D gene: TRBD1
clone size: .
CDR3 DNA: TGTGCCAGTAGTAAGTTTGGGACAGCAAGCTCTGGAAACACCATATATTTT
CDR3 protein: CASSKFGTASSGNTIYF

V gene: TRBV7-2
J gene: TRBJ2-7
D gene: TRBD2
clone size: .
CDR3 DNA: TGTGCCAGCAGCTCGGGACGGGGGGTCGGCGAGCAGTACTTC
CDR3 protein: CASSSGRGVGEQYF

V gene: TRBV7-9
J gene: TRBJ1-2
D gene: .
clone size: .
CDR3 DNA: TGTGCCAGCAGCTTAGTTGAGGGGAGGGATGGCTACACCTTC
CDR3 protein: CASSLVEGRDGYTF

V gene: TRBV5-8
J gene: TRBJ1-5
D gene: .
clone size: few
CDR3 DNA: TGTGCCAGCAGCCCGGTGAGGGATCAGCCCCAGCATTTT
CDR3 protein: CASSPVRDQPQHF

V gene: TRBV4-2
J gene: TRBJ1-1
D gene: TRBD1
clone size: .
CDR3 DNA: TGTGCCAGCAGCCAGCCGGGACAGGGAAACACTGAAGCTTTCTTT
CDR3 protein: CASSQPGQGNTEAFF

V gene: TRBV5-1
J gene: TRBJ1-4
D gene: TRBD1
clone size: .
CDR3 DNA: TGCGCCAGCAGCCTCGGGACAGGGAATGAAAAACTGTTTTTT
CDR3 protein: CASSLGTGNEKLFF

V gene: TRBV28
J gene: TRBJ1-2
D gene: .
clone size: .
CDR3 DNA: TGTGCCAGCAGTATACAGGGATTATATGGCTACACCTTC
CDR3 protein: CASSIQGLYGYTF

V gene: TRBV6-6
J gene: TRBJ2-3
D gene: .
clone size: .
CDR3 DNA: TGTGCCAGCTCGCGGGATTCAGATACGCAGTATTTT
CDR3 protein: CASSRDSDTQYF

V gene: TRBV6-5
J gene: TRBJ2-7
D gene: TRBD1
clone size: once
CDR3 DNA: TGTGCCAGCATCCGAGGACAGGGATCCTACGAGCAGTACTTC
CDR3 protein: CASIRGQGSYEQYF

V gene: TRBV18
J gene: TRBJ2-7
D gene: .
clone size: .
CDR3 DNA: TGTGCCAGCTCACTTCACCCCGTAAGCGAGCAGTACTTC
CDR3 protein: CASSLHPVSEQYF

V gene: TRBV19
J gene: TRBJ2-2
D gene: .
clone size: .
CDR3 DNA: TGTGCCAGTAGTATGACAGAATTCACCGGGGAGCTGTTTTTT
CDR3 protein: CASSMTEFTGELFF

V gene: TRBV10-3
J gene: TRBJ2-7
D gene: .
clone size: .
CDR3 DNA: TGTGCCACCGGAACCTTTGGGGCAGTCCAAGAGCAGTACTTC
CDR3 protein: CATGTFGAVQEQYF

V gene: TRBV14
J gene: TRBJ1-1
D gene: .
clone size: .
CDR3 DNA: TGTGCCAGCAGCCTGCTTCGGGGCCAGACTAACACTGAAGCTTTCTTT
CDR3 protein: CASSLLRGQTNTEAFF

V gene: TRBV4-1
J gene: TRBJ1-3
D gene: TRBD1
clone size: .
CDR3 DNA: TGCGCCAGCAGCCACTCACCGGGACAGGCATACTCAGCTGGAAACACCATATATTTT
CDR3 protein: CASSHSPGQAYSAGNTIYF

V gene: TRBV6-6
J gene: TRBJ2-7
D gene: .
clone size: .
CDR3 DNA: TGTGCCAGCAGTTACTCCCAGGGGAGAGGCCACGAGCAGTACTTC
CDR3 protein: CASSYSQGRGHEQYF

V gene: TRBV14
J gene: TRBJ1-1
D gene: .
clone size: .
CDR3 DNA: TGTGCCAGCAGCCAGGACTTGAACACTGAAGCTTTCTTT
CDR3 protein: CASSQDLNTEAFF

V gene: TRBV9
J gene: TRBJ2-5
D gene: TRBD1
clone size: once
CDR3 DNA: TGTGCCAGCAGCGTAGGGTCCAGGGGGACAAGCCAAGAGACCCAGTACTTC
CDR3 protein: CASSVGSRGTSQETQYF

V gene: TRBV9
J gene: TRBJ2-1
D gene: TRBD2
clone size: .
CDR3 DNA: TGTGCCAGCAGCGAGGGACTAGCGGTAAATGAGCAGTTCTTC
CDR3 protein: CASSEGLAVNEQFF

V gene: TRBV7-9
J gene: TRBJ2-7
D gene: TRBD1
clone size: few
CDR3 DNA: TGTGCCAGCAGCCGGGACAGCCCCTACGAGCAGTACTTC
CDR3 protein: CASSRDSPYEQYF

V gene: TRBV10-3
J gene: TRBJ2-7
D gene: TRBD2
clone size: once
CDR3 DNA: TGTGCCATCAAACAACTAGCGGGATCCTCCTACGAGCAGTACTTC
CDR3 protein: CAIKQLAGSSYEQYF

V gene: TRBV6-5
J gene: TRBJ2-4
D gene: .
clone size: .
CDR3 DNA: TGTGCCAGCAGTTACTCGATAGGCGTGGATCAGTACTTC
CDR3 protein: CASSYSIGVDQYF

V gene: TRBV15
J gene: TRBJ1-2
D gene: TRBD1
clone size: .
CDR3 DNA: TGTGCCACCAGCAGACCCGGACAGGGGGTCGCGCCTTATGGCTACACCTTC
CDR3 protein: CATSRPGQGVAPYGYTF

V gene: TRBV11-2
J gene: TRBJ2-2
D gene: .
clone size: .
CDR3 DNA: TGTGCCAGCAGCCCCTCCCCTCCAGGGCTGGGCACCGGGGAGCTGTTTTTT
CDR3 protein: CASSPSPPGLGTGELFF

V gene: TRBV10-3
J gene: TRBJ2-1
D gene: .
clone size: .
CDR3 DNA: TGTGCCATCAGTGAGTCGGGGCCTGCCAGCTACAATGAGCAGTTCTTC
CDR3 protein: CAISESGPASYNEQFF

V gene: TRBV11-2
J gene: TRBJ2-1
D gene: .
clone size: .
CDR3 DNA: TGTGCCAGCAGCGGGTCGGTTGGTGAGCAGTTCTTC
CDR3 protein: CASSGSVGEQFF

V gene: TRBV7-2
J gene: TRBJ2-7
D gene: .
clone size: .
CDR3 DNA: TGTGCCAGCAGCTTACACGGGGGCCCCCTCTACGAGCAGTACTTC
CDR3 protein: CASSLHGGPLYEQYF

V gene: TRBV9
J gene: TRBJ2-6
D gene: TRBD1
clone size: .
CDR3 DNA: TGTGCCAGCAGCGTTAGGGGGCATGGGGCCAACGTCCTGACTTTC
CDR3 protein: CASSVRGHGANVLTF

V gene: TRBV27
J gene: TRBJ2-6
D gene: .
clone size: .
CDR3 DNA: TGTGCCAGCTCGGGGTACTCTGGGGCCAACGTCCTGACTTTC
CDR3 protein: CASSGYSGANVLTF

V gene: TRBV7-6
J gene: TRBJ1-1
D gene: .
clone size: .
CDR3 DNA: TGTGCCAGCAGCCCCTCGAGGCCTCCGGGGACTGAAGCTTTCTTT
CDR3 protein: CASSPSRPPGTEAFF

V gene: TRBV11-3
J gene: TRBJ2-3
D gene: TRBD2
clone size: .
CDR3 DNA: TGTGCCAGCAGCTTAGCCCAAAAGGCTAGCGGGAGGGCGGATACGCAGTATTTT
CDR3 protein: CASSLAQKASGRADTQYF

V gene: TRBV11-1
J gene: TRBJ1-1
D gene: TRBD1
clone size: .
CDR3 DNA: TGTGCCAGCAGCCACAGGGGAATGGGGGCGACTGAAGCTTTCTTT
CDR3 protein: CASSHRGMGATEAFF

V gene: TRBV28
J gene: TRBJ1-2
D gene: .
clone size: .
CDR3 DNA: TGTGCCAGCAGTTTACCAGTAGGGGGAATAACCTTC
CDR3 protein: CASSLPVGGITF

V gene: TRBV5-1
J gene: TRBJ1-1
D gene: .
clone size: .
CDR3 DNA: TGCGCCAGCAGCTTCTTGACCGCGGACAGCGGGAACACTGAAGCTTTCTTT
CDR3 protein: CASSFLTADSGNTEAFF

V gene: TRBV19
J gene: TRBJ2-5
D gene: .
clone size: .
CDR3 DNA: TGTGCCAGTAGTGGGTCGGGGGAGACCCAGTACTTC
CDR3 protein: CASSGSGETQYF

V gene: TRBV28
J gene: TRBJ1-2
D gene: .
clone size: .
CDR3 DNA: TGTGCCAGCAGTCCACGGGGAACCGGGGAGTACACCTTC
CDR3 protein: CASSPRGTGEYTF

V gene: TRBV19
J gene: TRBJ2-3
D gene: .
clone size: .
CDR3 DNA: TGTGCCAGTCGATTTAGCGGCACAGATACGCAGTATTTT
CDR3 protein: CASRFSGTDTQYF

V gene: TRBV30
J gene: TRBJ1-5
D gene: .
clone size: few
CDR3 DNA: TGTGCCCACAGCAGGGGACCCAATCAGCCCCAGCATTTT
CDR3 protein: CAHSRGPNQPQHF

V gene: TRBV19
J gene: TRBJ2-1
D gene: .
clone size: .
CDR3 DNA: TGTGCCAGTAGTATAGGGCACGGGACAACCTACAATGAGCAGTTCTTC
CDR3 protein: CASSIGHGTTYNEQFF

V gene: TRBV14
J gene: TRBJ2-1
D gene: TRBD2
clone size: .
CDR3 DNA: TGTGCCAGCAGCCAAGTTCTTAGCGGGAGGGTCAATGAGCAGTTCTTC
CDR3 protein: CASSQVLSGRVNEQFF

V gene: TRBV5-8
J gene: TRBJ1-5
D gene: .
clone size: .
CDR3 DNA: TGTGCCAGCAGCTTCCTCGGTGGGGACAATCAGCCCCAGCATTTT
CDR3 protein: CASSFLGGDNQPQHF

V gene: TRBV29-1
J gene: TRBJ1-2
D gene: .
clone size: .
CDR3 DNA: TGCAGCGTTGGCTTGAGGGGGGTCGGCTACACCTTC
CDR3 protein: CSVGLRGVGYTF

V gene: TRBV19
J gene: TRBJ2-4
D gene: .
clone size: .
CDR3 DNA: TGTGCCAGTAGTAGCTCCCCCGGCGGGGGACAGAAAAACATTCAGTACTTC
CDR3 protein: CASSSSPGGGQKNIQYF

V gene: TRBV7-9
J gene: TRBJ2-5
D gene: TRBD2
clone size: .
CDR3 DNA: TGTGCCAGCAGCCCTGGACTAGCGGAGCAAGAGACCCAGTACTTC
CDR3 protein: CASSPGLAEQETQYF

V gene: TRBV27
J gene: TRBJ1-2
D gene: .
clone size: few
CDR3 DNA: TGTGCCAGCAGTTTGCGGGAGGGGCTATATGGCTACACCTTC
CDR3 protein: CASSLREGLYGYTF

V gene: TRBV19
J gene: TRBJ2-1
D gene: .
clone size: .
CDR3 DNA: TGTGCCAGTAGCCCCGGTTACAATGAGCAGTTCTTC
CDR3 protein: CASSPGYNEQFF

V gene: TRBV9
J gene: TRBJ2-7
D gene: .
clone size: .
CDR3 DNA: TGTGCCAGCAGCGCTAGCGCGTCCGACTACGAGCAGTACTTC
CDR3 protein: CASSASASDYEQYF

V gene: TRBV5-1
J gene: TRBJ1-2
D gene: TRBD1
clone size: .
CDR3 DNA: TGCGCCAGCAGCTTGGCCCGAAGGACAGGCGACCGCTACACCTTC
CDR3 protein: CASSLARRTGDRYTF

V gene: TRBV27
J gene: TRBJ1-5
D gene: TRBD1
clone size: .
CDR3 DNA: TGTGCCAGCAGTACCCGGACAGGGGGCAATCAGCCCCAGCATTTT
CDR3 protein: CASSTRTGGNQPQHF

V gene: TRBV29-1
J gene: TRBJ2-5
D gene: TRBD1
clone size: .
CDR3 DNA: TGCAGCGTTCAACGGGACAGGGTCCAAGAGACCCAGTACTTC
CDR3 protein: CSVQRDRVQETQYF

V gene: TRBV7-3
J gene: TRBJ2-3
D gene: .
clone size: .
CDR3 DNA: TGTGCCAGCAGCTCCGGACCAAACCAAGATACGCAGTATTTT
CDR3 protein: CASSSGPNQDTQYF